This record looks at one TCR beta chain sequence and its context. These data belong to a study of blood T cell repertoires in COVID-19. Study information: Italy, Spain and the United States were the sources of the convalescent and acute COVID-19 samples. PBMCs, B-cell-depleted T cells, or T cells were the source of the cDNA or gDNA that made up the material.

Original processing notes: Researchers report that nucleated cell counts were estimated from reference gene primer amplification. Libraries were prepared by immunoSEQ multiplex PCR; TCRdb keeps only in-frame clonotypes and omits some of them. V and J calls plus clone size are reproduced from that table; the DNA served to infer D and trimming. Of roughly 200,000 clones listed, 65% to 85% are singletons. Trimming removed 6 bases at V and 1 base at J, with 15 bases between. The CDR3 is 15 residues long. Germline CDR1 MNHEY, CDR2 SVGAGI. Sequenced input: peripheral blood. This TCR was recovered from a woman of 80 years or more with acute or convalescent COVID-19. The rearrangement joins TRBV6-5 to TRBJ1-1, with D perhaps TRBD1 (6 bases). This CDR3 reads CASRTLAGANTEAFF. CDR3 bases: TGTGCCAGCAGGACACTTGCGGGGGCGAACACTGAAGCTTTCTTT.